The 28 T cell receptor beta chains in this list originate from one sample, sequenced in a study of T cell clonotyping in hematopoietic cell transplantation. The method was immunoSEQ multiplex PCR; TCRdb's version includes in-frame clones alone and lacks a portion of them. The data hold 7,000 to 8,500 clones, with about 88% observed a single time. The sample consisted of PBMCs, taken 30 days after allogeneic stem cell transplant. These receptors originate from a female patient aged 50-60 years who had an allogeneic stem cell transplant from an unrelated donor, so the T cells may come from the graft donor. Some clones in this sample may be carry-over from other donors' samples.

Comments on this clone: One end of the junction is discordant with germline, which a read error may explain. This rearrangement joins TRBV7-7 to TRBJ1-1, with D hard to call. Germline V gene lookup returns CDR1 SSHAT and CDR2 FNYEAQ (reference sequence). This CDR3 region has 13 residues. This CDR3 is CASSLGSGTEAFF. The DNA of the CDR3 is TGTGCTAGCAGCTTGGGGTCGGGCACTGAAGCTTTCTTT.

V usage is TRBV7-9 and J usage is TRBJ1-1, with D unclear. V was shortened by 10 bases and J by 1 base, with 7 bases between the two germline ends. CDR3 size: 11 residues. The germline V gene encodes CDR1 SEHNR and CDR2 FQNEAQ (reference sequence). In nucleotides, the CDR3 is TGTGCCACCACACGGAACACTGAAGCTTTCTTT. Residues: CATTRNTEAFF.

V is TRBV5-4 and J is TRBJ2-2; D not resolved. V lost 2 bases, J lost 3 bases, and 2 bases lay in between. CDR1 SGHNT and CDR2 YYREEE come from the germline V gene (reference sequence). The CDR3 contains 12 residues. DNA of the CDR3: TGTGCCAGCAGCTTTTACACCGGGGAGCTGTTTTTT. Encoded protein: CASSFYTGELFF. Complete variable domain (other parts from reference TRBV5-4 and TRBJ2-2): ETGVTQSPTHLIKTRGQQVTLRCSSQSGHNTVSWYQQALGQGPQFIFQYYREEENGRGNFPPRFSGLQFPNYSSELNVNALELDDSALYLCASSFYTGELFFGEGSRLTVL.

The rearrangement uses TRBV30 and TRBJ1-4, with 7 bases fitting TRBD1. Germline V gives CDR1 GTSNPN, CDR2 SVGIG (reference sequence). The CDR3 consists of 15 residues. Trimming cost V 5 bases and J 4 bases; bases outside gene matches: 10. The CDR3 is CAWSPGGAGNEKLFF. The CDR3 DNA is TGTGCCTGGTCCCCAGGGGGGGCAGGTAATGAAAAACTGTTTTTT.

The V gene is TRBV6-1, the J gene TRBJ1-1; D unclear. The germline V gene encodes CDR1 MNHNS and CDR2 SASEGT. CDR3 length: 14 amino acids. V gave up 5 bases and J gave up 5 bases, with 15 bases separating them. CDR3 sequence: CASSFRAARTEAFF. The CDR3 bases are TGTGCCAGCAGTTTCCGGGCCGCACGGACTGAAGCTTTCTTT.

CDR3 bases: TGTGCCAGCAGCCCCGGACAGGAGTCTAACTATGGCTACACCTTC. This gives the protein CASSPGQESNYGYTF. The chain couples TRBV11-3 to TRBJ1-2; 7 positions agree with TRBD1. This CDR3 contains 15 residues. From germline, CDR1 is SGHNT and CDR2 YENEEA. The trim removed 5 bases at V and 0 bases at J, leaving 6 bases unmatched.

V usage is TRBV5-8 and J usage is TRBJ2-7, with D possibly TRBD1 on 5 matching bases. The V gene's germline CDR1 is SGHTS and CDR2 YDEGEE. The V end lost 4 bases, the J end lost 3 bases, and 8 bases lay between the germline ends. The CDR3 is 12 amino acids. CDR3 protein: CASSLRDYEQYF. The CDR3 bases are TGTGCCAGCAGCCTCAGGGACTACGAGCAGTACTTC.

This CDR3 is CASSLNQPQHF. In nucleotides, the CDR3 is TGTGCCAGCAGTTTAAATCAGCCCCAGCATTTT. The chain carries TRBV2 and TRBJ1-5, with no clear D. The germline V gene has CDR1 SNHLY and CDR2 FYNNEI. The V gene lost 5 bases and the J gene lost 4 bases, with 3 bases spanning the gap. This CDR3 spans 11 amino acids. The full variable domain, rest sourced from reference TRBV2 and TRBJ1-5, is EPEVTQTPSHQVTQMGQEVILRCVPISNHLYFYWYRQILGQKVEFLVSFYNNEISEKSEIFDDQFSVERPDGSNFTLKIRSTKLEDSAMYFCASSLNQPQHFGDGTRLSIL.

The V gene is TRBV28, the J gene TRBJ1-3; D uncertain. CDR1 and CDR2 (germline): MDHEN, SYDVKM. This CDR3 region has 14 residues. V lost 3 bases and J lost 0, with 6 bases in between. CDR3 residues: CASSLWSSGNTIYF. CDR3 nucleotide sequence: TGTGCCAGCAGTTTGTGGAGCTCTGGAAACACCATATATTTT.

CDR3 amino acids: CASSYAGTEAFF. CDR3 DNA: TGTGCCAGCAGTTACGCGGGCACTGAAGCTTTCTTT. The chain links TRBV6-5 to TRBJ1-1, with D hard to call. The germline gives CDR1 MNHEY, CDR2 SVGAGI. The length of the CDR3 is 12 residues. Trimming took off 2 bases at V and 4 bases at J, with 5 bases between the two ends.

This clone was seen a single time. This chain links TRBV7-8 with TRBJ2-2, with D unclear. Germline CDR1 and CDR2: SGHVS and FQNEAQ. Deletions cut 1 base from V and 0 bases from J, with 12 bases between. The CDR3 consists of 17 residues. The chain's CDR3 is CASSLESPIANTGELFF. Written as DNA, the CDR3 is TGTGCCAGCAGCTTAGAAAGTCCAATCGCGAACACCGGGGAGCTGTTTTTT.

This clone was picked up one time. The chain has TRBV29-1 and TRBJ2-3; perhaps TRBD1 as D (7 bases). V gave up 1 base and J gave up 4 bases, with 12 bases separating them. From germline, CDR1 is SQVTM and CDR2 ANQGSEA. The CDR3 sequence is 14 residues long. The CDR3 protein is CSVEGARGADTQYF. Here the CDR3 DNA reads TGCAGCGTTGAAGGGGCCAGGGGGGCAGATACGCAGTATTTT.

Only one count was recorded for this clone. V and J are TRBV5-1 and TRBJ1-3; D not resolved. The CDR3 runs 14 residues. Germline V gives CDR1 SGHRS, CDR2 YFSETQ. V lost 1 base, J lost 0 bases, and 5 bases lay in between. CDR3 sequence: CASSLKHSGNTIYF. The CDR3 DNA is TGCGCCAGCAGCTTGAAACACTCTGGAAACACCATATATTTT.

V gene TRBV27 combines with J gene TRBJ1-4; D is undetermined. This CDR3 region has 16 residues. Deletions cut 5 bases from V and 5 bases from J, with 18 bases between. Per the germline V gene, CDR1 is MNHEY and CDR2 is SMNVEV (reference sequence). The CDR3 here is CASSLRPSPANEKLFF. The CDR3 DNA sequence: TGTGCCAGCAGTCTAAGACCCTCCCCTGCGAATGAAAAACTGTTTTTT. Supplemented by reference TRBV27 and TRBJ1-4, the full variable domain reads EAQVTQNPRYLITVTGKKLTVTCSQNMNHEYMSWYRQDPGLGLRQIYYSMNVEVTDKGDVPEGYKVSRKEKRNFPLILESPSPNQTSLYFCASSLRPSPANEKLFFGSGTQLSVL.

CDR3 nucleotide sequence: TGTGCCAGCAGCCTTCAGAAGTCCACAGAGGGGCAGTTCTTC. Translation gives CASSLQKSTEGQFF. The chain employs TRBV7-2 and TRBJ2-1, with D maybe TRBD2 (5 bases). V shed 5 bases and J shed 12 bases, with 20 bases lying between them. CDR1 SGHTA and CDR2 FQGNSA come from the germline V gene. CDR3 length equals 14 residues.

This clone was observed a handful of times. This chain links TRBV6-6 with TRBJ1-1; D is undetermined. Trimming cost V 3 bases and J 3 bases, with 11 bases left between them. Germline V gives CDR1 MNHNY, CDR2 SVGAGI (reference sequence). The CDR3 sequence is 14 residues long. Here the CDR3 reads CASSYPQRDTEAFF. The CDR3 DNA sequence: TGTGCCAGCAGTTATCCTCAACGGGACACTGAAGCTTTCTTT.

A single count supports this clone. This sequence joins TRBV4-2 and TRBJ2-3; TRBD1 matches at 7 bases. Looked up from germline, CDR1 is LGHNA and CDR2 is YNFKEQ. V lost 4 bases and J lost 5; bases outside the gene matches: 15. This CDR3 is 17 amino acids long. The CDR3 DNA reads TGTGCCAGCAGCCCAAGAACAGGGGTTGATAATAGAGATACGCAGTATTTT. This codes for CASSPRTGVDNRDTQYF.

The gene calls are TRBV25-1 and TRBJ1-5; D is unclear. This CDR3 contains 15 residues. V lost 2 bases and J lost 11, with 19 bases in between. Germline CDR1 MGHDK, CDR2 SYGVNS. CDR3 in amino acids: CASSEGNGVSESQHF. The CDR3 nucleotides are TGTGCCAGCAGTGAAGGAAACGGTGTCTCGGAGTCCCAGCATTTT.

The chain uses TRBV18 and TRBJ1-1, with D tentatively TRBD1 (5 bases). CDR3 length: 13 residues. The germline V gene has CDR1 KGHSH and CDR2 LQKENI. The V end was cut by 1 base, the J end by 4 bases, with 7 bases between. CDR3 sequence: CASSPRQGTEAFF. For the CDR3, the DNA is TGTGCCAGCTCACCACGGCAGGGCACTGAAGCTTTCTTT.

The rearrangement joins TRBV13 to TRBJ2-5, with TRBD2 matching over 11 bases. The last part of the DNA fits TRBJ2-7 better; the J call may be wrong. The CDR3 totals 17 residues. Germline lookup yields CDR1 PRHDT and CDR2 FYEKMQ (reference sequence). CDR3: CASSLARGLAGGDEQYF. As DNA, the CDR3 is TGTGCCAGCAGCTTAGCCCGGGGGCTAGCGGGAGGAGACGAGCAGTACTTC.

This chain connects TRBV5-8 to TRBJ2-1, with 13 positions matching TRBD2. V shed 5 bases and J 6 bases; nucleotides not matched to a gene: 5. The CDR3 extends over 15 amino acids. Germline-derived CDR1 and CDR2 are SGHTS and YDEGEE. The CDR3 DNA follows: TGTGCCAGCAGACCCACTAGCGGGAGGGCCAATGAGCAGTTCTTC. Translated, it gives CASRPTSGRANEQFF.

This clone was counted once. The chain has TRBV6-5 and TRBJ1-1, with D tentatively TRBD1 (5 bases). This CDR3 has 12 amino acids. Germline lookup yields CDR1 MNHEY and CDR2 SVGAGI. Trimming removed 6 bases at V and 13 bases at J, with 18 bases between. The CDR3 reads CASSRSRGLLFF. The CDR3 DNA follows: TGTGCCAGCAGCAGATCAAGGGGCCTACTTTTCTTT.

The chain combines TRBV6-5 with TRBJ1-1, with D unclear. Germline CDR1 reads MNHEY; CDR2 reads SVGAGI. The CDR3 is made up of 14 amino acids. The V and J ends lost 2 bases and 4 bases respectively, with 11 bases between them. The CDR3 region is CASSYGGEGTEAFF. In DNA, the CDR3 is TGTGCCAGCAGTTACGGCGGGGAGGGCACTGAAGCTTTCTTT.

The chain employs TRBV19 and TRBJ2-2; D is perhaps TRBD1 (6 bases). The CDR3 sequence is 16 residues long. Deletions cut 1 base from V and 2 bases from J, with 11 bases between. Germline CDR1 LNHDA, CDR2 SQIVND (reference sequence). The CDR3 loop is CASSIGGTPNTGELFF. The CDR3 DNA sequence: TGTGCCAGTAGTATAGGGGGGACACCAAACACCGGGGAGCTGTTTTTT.

This clone was picked up one time. The CDR3 bases are TGCGCCAGCAGCAGAGATCGGAGGTCTTCCGGAGGGCCCTCTGGGGCCAACGTCCTGACTTTC. Translation: CASSRDRRSSGGPSGANVLTF. The chain has TRBV4-1 and TRBJ2-6, with TRBD2 as a possible D gene (6 bases). The germline V and J ends were trimmed by 5 bases and 0 bases, with 26 bases remaining between them. Germline loops: CDR1 MGHRA, CDR2 YSYEKL. The CDR3 runs to 21 residues.

This chain uses TRBV5-4 with TRBJ2-1; 7 positions agree with TRBD2. The junction had 12 bases not matched to a gene; V was cut back by 3 bases and J by 0 bases. Germline loops: CDR1 SGHNT, CDR2 YYREEE (reference sequence). The CDR3 extends over 18 amino acids. Here the CDR3 reads CASSSDSSGRLSYNEQFF. The CDR3 nucleotides read TGTGCCAGCAGCTCTGATTCTAGCGGACGGCTCTCCTACAATGAGCAGTTCTTC.

The CDR3, as DNA: TGTGCCAGCAGCTTGGTCGGACAGGGCTACGAGCAGTACTTC. It translates to CASSLVGQGYEQYF. The chain has TRBV5-5 and TRBJ2-7, with 8 positions matching TRBD1. Germline V gene data show CDR1 as SGHKS and CDR2 as YYEKEE (reference sequence). The CDR3 is 14 amino acids. V dropped 0 bases and J dropped 3; count of bases not matched to a gene: 2.

The J gene is TRBJ2-3, the V gene TRBV30, with D perhaps matching TRBD2 (5 bases). Germline assignment: CDR1 GTSNPN and CDR2 SVGIG (reference sequence). Trimming left V 5 bases short and J 8 bases short, with 11 bases between. The CDR3 spans 11 residues. CDR3 sequence (DNA): TGTGCCTGGGGGAGTCTAGGTACGCAGTATTTT. Amino acids: CAWGSLGTQYF. Variable domain in full (rest from reference TRBV30 and TRBJ2-3): SQTIHQWPATLVQPVGSPLSLECTVEGTSNPNLYWYRQAAGRGLQLLFYSVGIGQISSEVPQNLSASRPQDRQFILSSKKLLLSDSGFYLCAWGSLGTQYFGPGTRLTVL.